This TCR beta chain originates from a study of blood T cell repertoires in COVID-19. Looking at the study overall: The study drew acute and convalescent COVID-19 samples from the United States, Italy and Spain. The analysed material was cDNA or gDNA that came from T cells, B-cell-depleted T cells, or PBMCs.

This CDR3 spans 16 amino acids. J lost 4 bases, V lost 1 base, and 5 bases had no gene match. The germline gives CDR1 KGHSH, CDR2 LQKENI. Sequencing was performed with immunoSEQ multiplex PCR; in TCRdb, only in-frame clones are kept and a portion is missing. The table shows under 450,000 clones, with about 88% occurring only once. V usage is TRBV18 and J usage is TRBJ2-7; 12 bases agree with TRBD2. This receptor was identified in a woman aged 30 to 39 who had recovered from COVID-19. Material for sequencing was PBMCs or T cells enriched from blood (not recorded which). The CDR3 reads CASSPRLAGDLYEQYF. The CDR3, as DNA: TGTGCCAGCTCACCACGACTAGCGGGAGACCTATACGAGCAGTACTTC.